A selection of T cell receptor beta chains follows, all from one sample in a study of T cell responses to AZD1222 COVID-19 vaccine. Using immunoSEQ multiplex PCR, the repertoire was profiled, and TCRdb retains in-frame clones only, with some absent. The top ten hold under 10% of the sample, which has 140,000 to 150,000 clones, 85% to 95% seen once. The sequences come from peripheral blood, collected on day 0 of AZD1222 vaccination. All receptors come from an adult in good health. Both conserved end residues are part of each CDR3. A D gene is named only where the DNA matches it firmly. Expanded clones get a size class; other rows say once, few or many, or leave the size out.

>-|TRBV28|-|TRBJ1-1
CASIPEAFF
TGTGCCAGCATCCCTGAAGCTTTCTTT
>-|TRBV19|-|TRBJ1-5
CASSIASNNQPQHF
TGTGCCAGTAGTATAGCAAGCAACAATCAGCCCCAGCATTTT
>TRBD1|TRBV4-1|once|TRBJ2-7
CASSQLDRGGYEQYF
TGCGCCAGCAGCCAGTTGGACAGGGGAGGCTACGAGCAGTACTTC
>-|TRBV4-1|-|TRBJ1-1
CASRDTTNTEAFF
TGCGCCAGCAGGGACACCACGAACACTGAAGCTTTCTTT
>-|TRBV7-7|-|TRBJ1-4
CASSSSTATGEKLFF
TGTGCTAGCAGCTCATCGACAGCCACGGGTGAAAAACTGTTTTTT
>TRBD2|TRBV5-6|once|TRBJ2-1
CASSLMSGGAYNEQFF
TGTGCCAGCAGCTTGATGAGCGGGGGGGCCTACAATGAGCAGTTCTTC
>-|TRBV3-1/TRBV3-2|-|TRBJ2-4
CASSQDLGPQWAKNIQYF
TGTGCCAGCAGCCAAGACCTGGGACCCCAGTGGGCCAAAAACATTCAGTACTTC
>-|TRBV27|once|TRBJ1-2
CASSWQGTGNYGYTF
TGTGCCAGCAGTTGGCAAGGAACAGGGAACTATGGCTACACCTTC
>-|TRBV18|-|TRBJ1-4
CASSPRYATNEKLFF
TGTGCCAGCTCACCACGATATGCAACTAATGAAAAACTGTTTTTT
>-|TRBV4-3|-|TRBJ2-7
CASSQNRAEYEQYF
TGCGCCAGCAGCCAAAACCGGGCCGAGTACGAGCAGTACTTC
>-|TRBV11-3|few|TRBJ1-1
CASSLRQMNTEAFF
TGTGCCAGCAGCTTGAGACAGATGAACACTGAAGCTTTCTTT
>-|TRBV4-1|few|TRBJ1-3
CASSQDYVSSGNTIYF
TGCGCCAGCAGCCAAGATTACGTGAGCTCTGGAAACACCATATATTTT
>TRBD1|TRBV5-8|-|TRBJ1-4
CASSHRTGNEKLFF
TGTGCCAGCAGCCACCGGACAGGGAATGAAAAACTGTTTTTT
>TRBD1|TRBV19|few|TRBJ1-5
CASTDKGGTGVSQPQHF
TGTGCCAGTACAGATAAAGGCGGGACAGGGGTCAGCCAGCCCCAGCATTTT
>TRBD2|TRBV3-1/TRBV3-2|once|TRBJ2-2
CASTKTAGRGIRGAGELFF
TGTGCCAGCACCAAGACTGCCGGGAGGGGAATCAGAGGAGCCGGGGAGCTGTTTTTT
>TRBD1|TRBV9|-|TRBJ1-1
CASAQGAAFF
TGTGCCAGTGCACAGGGGGCGGCTTTCTTT
>TRBD1|TRBV6-2/TRBV6-3|-|TRBJ2-7
CASSYPPGQVSYEQYF
TGTGCCAGCAGTTACCCGCCGGGACAGGTCTCCTACGAGCAGTACTTC
>-|TRBV4-1|-|TRBJ2-2
CASSQGGTLNTGELFF
TGCGCCAGCAGCCAAGGCGGGACGTTGAACACCGGGGAGCTGTTTTTT
>TRBD2|TRBV5-6|-|TRBJ2-3
CASSFYGTSLGTDTQYF
TGTGCCAGCAGCTTCTACGGGACTAGTCTCGGCACAGATACGCAGTATTTT
>-|TRBV9|once|TRBJ1-3
CASSVAEGFSGNTIYF
TGTGCCAGCAGCGTAGCTGAGGGATTCTCTGGAAACACCATATATTTT
>-|TRBV2|-|TRBJ1-3
CASRLGSGNTIYF
TGTGCCAGCAGGCTGGGCTCTGGAAACACCATATATTTT
>-|TRBV24-1|few|TRBJ1-2
CATSDGLWGYTF
TGTGCCACCAGTGACGGTTTGTGGGGCTACACCTTC
>-|TRBV9|once|TRBJ1-2
CASTAGVGPFNYGYTF
TGTGCCAGCACCGCGGGGGTGGGGCCCTTTAACTATGGCTACACCTTC
>-|TRBV7-9|-|TRBJ2-7
CASSLFDQDDEQYF
TGTGCCAGCAGCTTATTTGACCAGGACGACGAGCAGTACTTC
>TRBD1|TRBV5-8|-|TRBJ1-3
CASSLGQGARGNTIYF
TGTGCCAGCAGCTTGGGACAGGGGGCGAGAGGAAACACCATATATTTT
>-|TRBV15|-|TRBJ1-2
CATSSGWDYGYTF
TGTGCCACCAGCTCCGGGTGGGACTATGGCTACACCTTC
>TRBD1|TRBV5-1|-|TRBJ2-1
CASSEPTGDEQFF
TGCGCCAGCAGCGAACCGACAGGGGATGAGCAGTTCTTC
>-|TRBV2|-|TRBJ1-1
CASRENTEAFF
TGTGCCAGCAGGGAGAACACTGAAGCTTTCTTT
>-|TRBV5-1|-|TRBJ1-4
CASKSARQNEKLFF
TGCGCCAGCAAATCCGCTAGGCAGAATGAAAAACTGTTTTTT
>-|TRBV10-3|-|TRBJ2-7
CAISELAYEQYF
TGTGCCATCAGTGAATTAGCCTACGAGCAGTACTTC
>-|TRBV9|once|TRBJ1-2
CASSVRPARGYGYTF
TGTGCCAGCAGCGTACGCCCAGCTCGAGGCTATGGCTACACCTTC
>TRBD2|TRBV11-2|-|TRBJ2-5
CASSSWTSGGQETQYF
TGTGCCAGCAGCTCTTGGACTAGCGGAGGCCAAGAGACCCAGTACTTC
>-|TRBV5-4|-|TRBJ1-2
CAISLVGGSRHGYTF
TGTGCGATCAGCTTGGTGGGAGGGTCACGTCATGGCTACACCTTC